This TCR beta chain was recorded in a study of blood T cell repertoires in COVID-19 (dated by TCRdb to 2018 to 2020). Context from the whole study: Samples covering the acute and convalescent phases of COVID-19 were provided by collaborators in the United States, Italy and Spain. Samples came from the ongoing ImmuneRACE study (first 160 participants) plus 1,254 subjects from 6 global collaborators. The material from the prospective study consisted of cDNA or gDNA derived from T cells, B-cell-depleted T cells, or PBMCs. A de-identified subject ID, COVID-19 status, age in years and sex were almost always included in the sample metadata. Where HLA class I and class II types were available, the types were taken from metadata supplied by the sample provider, not from assay-based typing. The repertoires were released in a freely available public database intended as a resource for research on the immune response to SARS-CoV-2. Subjects who had been exposed to COVID-19, were actively infected with it, or had recovered from it provided the deeply sampled blood TCRbeta repertoires that made up the dataset.

Broad study findings and their caveats: Clinical and demographic metadata were provided uncurated, with the amount varying by source and participant.

Participants in the prospective study were aged about 18 to 95 years, lived in some 24 United States geographic areas, and enrolled through a virtual design. In the prospective study, cohorts were assigned on the basis of participant-reported clinical history obtained from a screening survey and a study questionnaire. Recovered participants in ImmuneRACE Cohort 3 were defined as having two consecutive negative NP/OP PCR tests, clearance from a healthcare professional, or resolution of symptoms. Each participant in the prospective study had whole blood, serum and a nasopharyngeal or oropharyngeal swab collected by mobile phlebotomists. Participants in the prospective study had the option to provide additional blood draws and questionnaires over a 2-month period. Prospective study blood samples were shipped either frozen or at room temperature before DNA extraction. The immunoSEQ Assay, a bias-controlled multiplex PCR, was used to amplify TCRbeta CDR3 regions from genomic DNA. As for the authors' bioinformatics: Within the assay, amplification of reference gene primers was used to estimate how many nucleated cells each sample contained. To quantify the absolute abundance of each unique TCRbeta CDR3 rearrangement, sequence reads were collapsed and filtered. For each sample, productive Simpson clonality was calculated as the square root of Simpson's diversity index across productive rearrangements. TCRdb took over this immuneACCESS table, retaining in-frame rearrangements with V and J assigned. Such tables are incomplete; in checked studies, under half of the missing clones stem from an unresolved V gene, and the remainder is unexplained. V and J calls plus clone size are reproduced from that table; the DNA served to infer D and trimming. The sample table holds 200,000 or so clones, of which about 87% were seen once. Under 3% of the sample lies in the top ten.

The CDR1 and CDR2 encoded by the germline V gene are SGHTS and YDEGEE. Inclusive of the bounding cysteine and phenylalanine, the CDR3 is 14 residues long. Only the CDR3 region is kept as DNA, spanning 42 bases read in frame from base 1. V is cut back by 7 bases and J by 6 bases, with 11 bases in the junction unmatched. With regard to this clone: Its cognate antigen has yet to be identified. No base quality information exists; no much larger clone differs at one position.

The chain employs TRBV5-8 and TRBJ1-2, and TRBD1 matches 8 of the central bases. The receptor was isolated from a woman in her thirties who had recovered from COVID-19. Sequencing was performed on PBMCs or T cells enriched from blood (not recorded which). CDR3 protein: CASGDNQGADGYTF. The DNA is as follows: TGTGCCAGCGGAGATAATCAGGGGGCTGATGGCTACACCTTC.